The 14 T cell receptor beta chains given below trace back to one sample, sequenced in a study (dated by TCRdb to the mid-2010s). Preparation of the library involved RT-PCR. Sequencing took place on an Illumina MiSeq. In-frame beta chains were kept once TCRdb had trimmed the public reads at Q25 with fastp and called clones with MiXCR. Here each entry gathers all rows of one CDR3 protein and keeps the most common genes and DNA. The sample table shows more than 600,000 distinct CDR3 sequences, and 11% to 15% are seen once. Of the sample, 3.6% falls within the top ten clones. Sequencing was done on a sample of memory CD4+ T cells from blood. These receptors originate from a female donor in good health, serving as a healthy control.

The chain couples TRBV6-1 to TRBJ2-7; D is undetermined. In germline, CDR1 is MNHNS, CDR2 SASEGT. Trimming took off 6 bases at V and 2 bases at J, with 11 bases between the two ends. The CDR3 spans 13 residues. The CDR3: CASRDGLTYEQYF. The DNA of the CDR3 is TGTGCCAGCAGGGACGGGCTAACCTACGAGCAGTACTTC.

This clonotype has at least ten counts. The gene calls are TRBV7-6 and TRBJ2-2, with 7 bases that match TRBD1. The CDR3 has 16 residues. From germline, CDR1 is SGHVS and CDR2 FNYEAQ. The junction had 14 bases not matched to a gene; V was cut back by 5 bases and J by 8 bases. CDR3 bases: TGTGCCAGCAGCCCCACGCCGGGAAAGGGGGCAGGGGAGCTGTTTTTT. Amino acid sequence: CASSPTPGKGAGELFF.

The CDR3 sequence is CASSYTGQGKNIQYF. DNA for the CDR3: TGTGCCAGCAGTTATACGGGACAGGGGAAAAACATTCAGTACTTC. The chain joins TRBV6-7 to TRBJ2-4; 10 bases are shared with TRBD1. TRBV6-7 has ORF status, its function being uncertain. This CDR3 has 15 residues. Germline trimming cut 3 bases from V and 4 bases from J; bases unmatched to any gene: 3.

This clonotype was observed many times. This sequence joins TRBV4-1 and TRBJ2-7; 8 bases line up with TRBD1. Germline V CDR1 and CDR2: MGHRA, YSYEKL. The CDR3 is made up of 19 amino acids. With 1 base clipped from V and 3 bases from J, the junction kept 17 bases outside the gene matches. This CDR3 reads CASSQGSPAVTGVRYEQYF. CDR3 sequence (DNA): TGCGCCAGCAGCCAAGGGAGTCCCGCGGTGACAGGGGTCCGCTACGAGCAGTACTTC.

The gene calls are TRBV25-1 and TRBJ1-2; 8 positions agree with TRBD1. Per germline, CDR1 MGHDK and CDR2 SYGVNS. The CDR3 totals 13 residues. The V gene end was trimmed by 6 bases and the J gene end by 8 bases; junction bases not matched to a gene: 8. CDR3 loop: CASSGQGRVGYTF. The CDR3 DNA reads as TGTGCCAGCAGCGGACAGGGTCGGGTGGGCTACACCTTC.

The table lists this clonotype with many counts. The chain's CDR3 is CASSADANRAYEQYF. The CDR3 DNA reads TGTGCCAGCAGCGCGGACGCCAACAGGGCCTACGAGCAGTACTTC. The gene calls are TRBV9 and TRBJ2-7, with D possibly TRBD1 on 6 matching bases. CDR1 and CDR2 from the germline V gene are SGDLS and YYNGEE. The CDR3 sequence is 15 residues long. With 3 bases removed from V and 2 bases from J, the gap between germline ends came to 15 bases.

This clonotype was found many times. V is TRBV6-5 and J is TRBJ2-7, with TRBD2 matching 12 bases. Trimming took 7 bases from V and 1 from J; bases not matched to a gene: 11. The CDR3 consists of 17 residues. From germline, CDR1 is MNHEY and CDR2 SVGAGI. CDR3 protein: CASMRGLAGGISYEQYF. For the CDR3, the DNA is TGTGCCAGCATGAGGGGTCTAGCGGGAGGGATTTCCTACGAGCAGTACTTC.

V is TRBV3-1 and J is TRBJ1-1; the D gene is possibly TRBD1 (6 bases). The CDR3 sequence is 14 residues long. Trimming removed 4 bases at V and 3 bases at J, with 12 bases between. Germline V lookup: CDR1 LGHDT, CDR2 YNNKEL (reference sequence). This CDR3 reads CASSLDRAYTEAFF. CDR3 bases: TGTGCCAGCAGCCTGGACAGAGCTTACACTGAAGCTTTCTTT.

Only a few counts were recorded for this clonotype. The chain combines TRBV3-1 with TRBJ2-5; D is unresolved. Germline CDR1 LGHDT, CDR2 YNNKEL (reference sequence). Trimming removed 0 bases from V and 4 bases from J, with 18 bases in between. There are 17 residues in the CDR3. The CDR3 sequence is CASSQDRPFIAVETQYF. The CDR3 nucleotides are TGTGCCAGCAGCCAAGACCGCCCATTTATAGCTGTAGAGACCCAGTACTTC.

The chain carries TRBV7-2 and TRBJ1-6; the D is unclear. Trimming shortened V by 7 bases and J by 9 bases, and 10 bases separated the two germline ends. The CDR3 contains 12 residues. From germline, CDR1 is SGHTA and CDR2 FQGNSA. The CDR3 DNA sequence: TGTGCCAGCAAGGCGGAAGGTTCACCCCTCCACTTT. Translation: CASKAEGSPLHF.

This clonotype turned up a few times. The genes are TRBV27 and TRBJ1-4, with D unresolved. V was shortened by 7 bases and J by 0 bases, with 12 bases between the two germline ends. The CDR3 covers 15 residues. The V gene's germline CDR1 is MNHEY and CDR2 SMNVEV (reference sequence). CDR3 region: CASTPRFATNEKLFF. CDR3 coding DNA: TGTGCCAGCACTCCCCGGTTCGCAACTAATGAAAAACTGTTTTTT.

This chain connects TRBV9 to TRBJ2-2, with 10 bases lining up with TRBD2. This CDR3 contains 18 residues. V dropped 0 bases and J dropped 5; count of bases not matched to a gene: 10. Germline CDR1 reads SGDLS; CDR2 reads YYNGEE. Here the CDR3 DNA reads TGTGCCAGCAGCGTAGGAGTTAGCGGGAGGCTCAAAACCGGGGAGCTGTTTTTT. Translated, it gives CASSVGVSGRLKTGELFF. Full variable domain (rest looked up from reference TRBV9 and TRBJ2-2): DSGVTQTPKHLITATGQRVTLRCSPRSGDLSVYWYQQSLDQGLQFLIQYYNGEERAKGNILERFSAQQFPDLHSELNLSSLELGDSALYFCASSVGVSGRLKTGELFFGEGSRLTVL.

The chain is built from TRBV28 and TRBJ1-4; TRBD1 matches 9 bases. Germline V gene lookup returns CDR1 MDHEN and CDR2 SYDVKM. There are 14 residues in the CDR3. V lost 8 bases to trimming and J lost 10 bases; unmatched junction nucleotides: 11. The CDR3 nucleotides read TGTGCCAGCGGGCCAGGGACAGGGATTCGAAAACTGTTTTTT. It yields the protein CASGPGTGIRKLFF.

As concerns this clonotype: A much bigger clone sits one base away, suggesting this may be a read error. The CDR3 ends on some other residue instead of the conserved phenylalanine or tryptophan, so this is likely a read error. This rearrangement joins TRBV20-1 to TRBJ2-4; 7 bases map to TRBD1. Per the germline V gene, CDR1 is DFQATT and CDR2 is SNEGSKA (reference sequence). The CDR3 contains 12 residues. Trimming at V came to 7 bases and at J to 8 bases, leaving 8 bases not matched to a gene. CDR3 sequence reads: CSVYHRGDIQYL. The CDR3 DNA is TGCAGTGTTTATCACAGGGGAGACATTCAGTACCTC.